Listed below are T cell receptor beta chains from one sample, sequenced in a study of T cell changes during pregnancy in multiple sclerosis. Profiling relied on immunoSEQ multiplex PCR, and the TCRdb table lists in-frame clones only, not all of them. The sample lists tens of thousands of clones; roughly 96% were seen once. The input for sequencing was peripheral blood, taken in the second trimester of pregnancy. All receptors come from a female donor with multiple sclerosis, enrolled in a pregnancy study. The CDR3 runs from the conserved cysteine through the conserved F or W. Each record gives: D gene, clone size, V gene, J gene, CDR3 protein, CDR3 DNA. A D gene is named only where the DNA matches it firmly. Part of the rows lack a size; the others show once, few, many or a class for expanded clones.

>-|-|TRBV7-9|TRBJ2-2
CASSLFQVNTGELFF
TGTGCCAGCAGCTTATTCCAGGTCAACACCGGGGAGCTGTTTTTT
>-|-|TRBV6-5|TRBJ1-6
CASSLGGYSPLHF
TGTGCCAGCAGCCTTGGGGGGTACTCACCCCTCCACTTT
>-|-|TRBV28|TRBJ1-1
CASRGRPEAFF
TGTGCCAGCAGGGGGCGGCCCGAAGCTTTCTTT
>TRBD1|-|TRBV19|TRBJ2-4
CASSSWTGPVQNIQYF
TGTGCCAGTAGTTCCTGGACAGGGCCAGTCCAAAACATTCAGTACTTC
>TRBD1|-|TRBV19|TRBJ2-6
CASTGGSGANVLTF
TGTGCCAGTACAGGGGGCTCTGGGGCCAACGTCCTGACTTTC
>-|-|TRBV15|TRBJ2-5
CATSRAVYQETQYF
TGTGCCACCAGCAGAGCCGTGTACCAAGAGACCCAGTACTTC
>TRBD2|-|TRBV5-1|TRBJ2-3
CASSWPVLAGGTDTQYF
TGCGCCAGCAGCTGGCCGGTACTAGCGGGGGGCACAGATACGCAGTATTTT
>TRBD1|-|TRBV19|TRBJ2-1
CASSITGQGASRNEQFF
TGTGCCAGTAGTATCACGGGACAGGGGGCCAGTAGGAATGAGCAGTTCTTC
>-|-|TRBV29-1|TRBJ1-4
CSLPGPGKGINEKLFF
TGCAGCCTCCCCGGCCCTGGGAAGGGGATAAATGAAAAACTGTTTTTT
>-|once|TRBV9|TRBJ2-2
CASRPGGSATSGELFF
TGTGCCAGCAGACCCGGCGGTTCGGCTACAAGCGGGGAGCTGTTTTTT
>TRBD1|once|TRBV19|TRBJ1-5
CASSTGTGGQPQHF
TGTGCCAGTAGCACCGGGACAGGGGGACAGCCCCAGCATTTT
>-|-|TRBV5-1|TRBJ2-7
CASSLGQANEQYF
TGCGCCAGCAGCTTGGGACAGGCTAACGAGCAGTACTTC
>-|-|TRBV7-9|TRBJ2-5
CASSLGGAYQETQYF
TGTGCCAGCAGCTTAGGTGGGGCGTACCAAGAGACCCAGTACTTC
>-|-|TRBV27|TRBJ1-1
CASSLTGSQNTEAFF
TGTGCCAGCAGTCTTACAGGGTCCCAGAACACTGAAGCTTTCTTT
>-|-|TRBV27|TRBJ1-2
CASKVGQYGYTF
TGTGCCAGCAAAGTCGGACAGTATGGCTACACCTTC
>-|-|TRBV5-4|TRBJ2-1
CASSPGELSYNEQFF
TGTGCCAGCAGCCCAGGGGAATTATCGTACAATGAGCAGTTCTTC
>-|-|TRBV18|TRBJ1-1
CASSGGGEAFF
TGTGCCAGCTCCGGGGGGGGTGAAGCTTTCTTT
>-|-|TRBV5-1|TRBJ2-1
CASSLESWANNEQFF
TGCGCCAGCAGCTTGGAGTCTTGGGCTAACAATGAGCAGTTCTTC
>TRBD2|-|TRBV13|TRBJ2-3
CASSPGGPSTDTQYF
TGTGCCAGCAGCCCGGGGGGACCTAGCACAGATACGCAGTATTTT
>-|-|TRBV4-2|TRBJ1-6
CASSQAAPGNSPLHF
TGTGCCAGCAGCCAAGCGGCGCCAGGAAATTCACCCCTCCACTTT
>TRBD2|-|TRBV11-2|TRBJ2-5
CASSFGGGFQETQYF
TGTGCCAGCAGCTTCGGCGGGGGATTCCAAGAGACCCAGTACTTC
>TRBD1|-|TRBV6-5|TRBJ2-7
CASSYFSGTASYEQYF
TGTGCCAGCAGTTATTTCTCCGGGACAGCCTCCTACGAGCAGTACTTC
>-|-|TRBV2|TRBJ2-7
CASSLMTGGNEQYF
TGTGCCAGCAGTCTAATGACCGGAGGCAACGAGCAGTACTTC
>TRBD2|-|TRBV5-3|TRBJ2-7
CARSSSLPSGGPRSSYEQYF
TGTGCCAGAAGCTCCTCCTTGCCCAGCGGGGGGCCCAGGAGCTCCTACGAGCAGTACTTC
>TRBD1|-|TRBV15|TRBJ1-2
CATSRDKDGQGANYGYTF
TGTGCCACCAGCAGAGATAAAGACGGACAGGGGGCAAACTATGGCTACACCTTC
>-|-|TRBV6-5|TRBJ2-7
CASSYSERGYEQYF
TGTGCCAGCAGTTACTCAGAAAGGGGGTACGAGCAGTACTTC
>-|-|TRBV5-1|TRBJ2-3
CASNPGGETTQYF
TGCGCCAGCAACCCTGGAGGGGAGACTACGCAGTATTTT
>TRBD2|once|TRBV29-1|TRBJ2-7
CSVGLAAGNEQYF
TGCAGCGTTGGACTAGCGGCGGGAAACGAGCAGTACTTC
>-|-|TRBV30|TRBJ2-1
CAWSGTGEQFF
TGTGCCTGGAGTGGGACTGGGGAGCAGTTCTTC
>TRBD1|-|TRBV27|TRBJ1-1
CASSSRGGGAGAFF
TGTGCCAGCAGTTCCCGTGGAGGGGGCGCGGGAGCTTTCTTT
>-|-|TRBV27|TRBJ2-7
CASSLSSVSGYEQYF
TGTGCCAGCAGTTTAAGCTCTGTATCAGGGTACGAGCAGTACTTC
>-|-|TRBV5-1|TRBJ1-3
CASSLDGSSGNTIYF
TGCGCCAGCAGCTTGGATGGGAGCTCTGGAAACACCATATATTTT
>-|-|TRBV9|TRBJ1-2
CASSPWDSTFNGYTF
TGTGCCAGCAGCCCCTGGGACTCCACTTTCAATGGCTACACCTTC
>TRBD1|-|TRBV6-6|TRBJ2-7
CASSYSDRGYEQYF
TGTGCCAGCAGTTACTCCGACAGGGGGTACGAGCAGTACTTC
>-|-|TRBV7-9|TRBJ1-1
CASSRQPGAFF
TGTGCCAGCAGCCGACAGCCAGGAGCTTTCTTT
>TRBD2|-|TRBV15|TRBJ2-4
CATSRDPLAVIAKNIQYF
TGTGCCACCAGCAGAGACCCTCTAGCGGTGATAGCCAAAAACATTCAGTACTTC
>-|-|TRBV10-3|TRBJ2-2
CAIRPDSNTGELFF
TGTGCCATCAGGCCCGACAGCAACACCGGGGAGCTGTTTTTT
>-|-|TRBV15|TRBJ2-7
CATSSGGGDEQYF
TGTGCCACCAGCAGCGGAGGAGGCGACGAGCAGTACTTC
>TRBD2|-|TRBV7-3|TRBJ2-1
CASSKRTSGEQFF
TGTGCCAGCAGCAAAAGGACTAGCGGTGAGCAGTTCTTC
>TRBD1|-|TRBV5-1|TRBJ1-1
CASSSIGQGNTEAFF
TGCGCCAGCAGCTCGATAGGACAGGGGAACACTGAAGCTTTCTTT
>-|-|TRBV5-5|TRBJ1-6
CASSLDRASSYNSPLHF
TGTGCCAGCAGCTTGGACAGGGCAAGCTCCTATAATTCACCCCTCCACTTT
>TRBD2|-|TRBV29-1|TRBJ2-1
CSVDGISGRLYNEQFF
TGCAGCGTTGATGGGATTAGCGGGAGGTTGTACAATGAGCAGTTCTTC
>TRBD1|-|TRBV9|TRBJ2-7
CASSLGTGFEQYF
TGTGCCAGCAGCCTTGGGACAGGGTTCGAGCAGTACTTC
>-|-|TRBV29-1|TRBJ2-7
CSVVRDFSYEQYF
TGCAGCGTTGTAAGGGACTTCTCCTACGAGCAGTACTTC
>TRBD2|-|TRBV28|TRBJ2-5
CASSAGTKETQYF
TGTGCCAGCAGCGCCGGGACTAAAGAGACCCAGTACTTC
>-|-|TRBV10-1|TRBJ2-7
CASSARLGKTYEQYF
TGCGCCAGCAGTGCAAGACTAGGGAAAACCTACGAGCAGTACTTC
>TRBD2|-|TRBV6-4|TRBJ2-2
CASSVSGSSPGELFF
TGTGCCAGCAGTGTCAGCGGGAGCAGCCCCGGGGAGCTGTTTTTT
>-|-|TRBV4-1|TRBJ2-7
CASRKIGQKSYEQYF
TGCGCCAGCAGGAAGATCGGACAGAAGTCCTACGAGCAGTACTTC
>-|-|TRBV2|TRBJ1-1
CASTTGFTEAFF
TGTGCCAGCACTACGGGGTTCACTGAAGCTTTCTTT
>-|-|TRBV18|TRBJ2-3
CASSPLQLTDTQYF
TGTGCCAGCTCACCGTTACAGCTCACAGATACGCAGTATTTT
>TRBD1|-|TRBV9|TRBJ1-1
CASSEGTGGERTEAFF
TGTGCCAGCAGCGAAGGGACAGGGGGCGAGAGAACTGAAGCTTTCTTT
>-|-|TRBV5-5|TRBJ2-7
CASSPPWTPGSEQYF
TGTGCCAGCAGCCCCCCTTGGACACCGGGCAGCGAGCAGTACTTC
>-|-|TRBV4-1|TRBJ2-7
CASSQDQITGSYEQYF
TGCGCCAGCAGCCAAGATCAAATTACGGGGTCCTACGAGCAGTACTTC
>-|-|TRBV6-5|TRBJ1-2
CASSYVEDYGYTF
TGTGCCAGCAGTTACGTGGAGGACTATGGCTACACCTTC
>-|-|TRBV27|TRBJ1-4
CASSLTGPPGGPKLFF
TGTGCCAGCAGTTTGACAGGTCCTCCTGGGGGACCGAAACTGTTTTTT
>TRBD2|-|TRBV10-3|TRBJ2-1
CAIKTSGSFDEQFF
TGTGCCATCAAAACTAGCGGGAGTTTCGATGAGCAGTTCTTC